The 4 T cell receptor beta chains given below trace back to one sample, sequenced in a study of T cell responses to AZD1222 COVID-19 vaccine. Data came from immunoSEQ multiplex PCR; TCRdb stores just in-frame clones and leaves some out. In the table there are roughly 92,000 clones, nearly 90% of which are singletons. The sequencing used peripheral blood, collected on day 0 of AZD1222 vaccination. The receptor source for this set is an adult in good health.

V usage is TRBV9 and J usage is TRBJ2-4, with 12 bases that match TRBD1. This CDR3 is built from 20 residues. Germline values: CDR1 SGDLS, CDR2 YYNGEE. With 3 bases clipped from V and 6 bases from J, the junction kept 19 bases outside the gene matches. CDR3 bases: TGTGCCAGCAGCGCCACCTGGGGGACAGGGGGCGCCGGGCGAGGAAACATTCAGTACTTC. As protein: CASSATWGTGGAGRGNIQYF.

This chain uses TRBV3-1 (or the pseudogene TRBV3-2) with TRBJ2-7; tentative D call: TRBD1 (5 bases). CDR3 length: 14 residues. V lost 4 bases and J lost 9, with 19 bases in between. The germline V gene encodes CDR1 LGHDT and CDR2 YNNKEL (reference sequence). CDR3 sequence reads: CASSRGGILRGQYF. The CDR3 coding sequence is TGTGCCAGCAGCCGGGGCGGTATCCTACGAGGGCAGTACTTC.

The J gene is TRBJ1-4, the V gene TRBV20-1; D not certain. The V and J ends lost 5 bases and 4 bases respectively, with 5 bases between them. CDR1 DFQATT and CDR2 SNEGSKA come from the germline V gene (reference sequence). The CDR3 totals 11 residues. The CDR3 nucleotides are TGCAGTGCTCCCCTTAATGAAAAACTGTTTTTT. This encodes CSAPLNEKLFF.

The gene calls are TRBV7-9 and TRBJ1-1, with 8 bases aligning to TRBD1. The CDR3 consists of 13 residues. Trimming at V came to 3 bases and at J to 11 bases, leaving 8 bases not matched to a gene. Looked up from germline, CDR1 is SEHNR and CDR2 is FQNEAQ (reference sequence). CDR3 coding DNA: TGTGCCAGCAGCTTCTCGGGACAGGCAGTCGCTTTCTTT. It encodes CASSFSGQAVAFF.